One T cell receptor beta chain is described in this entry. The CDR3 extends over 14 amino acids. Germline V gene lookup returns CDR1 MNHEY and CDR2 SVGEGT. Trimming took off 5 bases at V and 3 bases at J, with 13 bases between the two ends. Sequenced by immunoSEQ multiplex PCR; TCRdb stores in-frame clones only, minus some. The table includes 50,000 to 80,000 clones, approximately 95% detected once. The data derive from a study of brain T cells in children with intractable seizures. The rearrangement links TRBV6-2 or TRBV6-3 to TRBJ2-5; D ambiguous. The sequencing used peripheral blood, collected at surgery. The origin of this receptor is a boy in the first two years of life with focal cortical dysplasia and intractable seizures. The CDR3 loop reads CASSHTELKETQYF. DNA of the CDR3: TGTGCCAGCAGTCACACGGAACTAAAAGAGACCCAGTACTTC.